A selection of T cell receptor beta chains follows, all from one sample in a study of shared clonotypes between healthy human individuals. Assay used: immunoSEQ multiplex PCR; TCRdb lists only in-frame clones, some missing. Here the sample spans more than 2 million clones, around 95% being singletons. Sequenced: naive CD8+ T cells from PBMCs. The receptors originated from a man aged 18 to 35 in good health. Some clones in this sample may be carry-over from other donors' samples. Both conserved end residues are part of each CDR3. A D gene is named only where the DNA matches it firmly. Clone size is not always given. Where it is, it says once, few, many or a class for expanded clones.

TGTGCCAGCAGCTCGGGGCAAGGGGGATTATGGGACTCCTACAATGAGCAGTTCTTC,CASSSGQGGLWDSYNEQFF,TRBJ2-1,once,.,TRBV5-4
TGTGCCAGCAGTTTTACAGCCTCCGATGAAAAACTGTTTTTT,CASSFTASDEKLFF,TRBJ1-4,.,.,TRBV28
TGTGCCAGCAGCGGAGGTAGCGCGTCAGATACGCAGTATTTT,CASSGGSASDTQYF,TRBJ2-3,.,.,TRBV9
TGTGCCAGCAGGGGACGGACGGCGGACACTGAAGCTTTCTTT,CASRGRTADTEAFF,TRBJ1-1,once,.,TRBV27
TGTGCCAGCAGTTTTCCTATGGGGCCAGCTTACGAGCAGTACTTC,CASSFPMGPAYEQYF,TRBJ2-7,once,.,TRBV28
TGTGCCAGCAGTTTAAGCGCCAGTTTGAAGCAGTTCTTC,CASSLSASLKQFF,TRBJ2-1,.,.,TRBV27
TGTGCCACCAGCAGAGTTATGAACTACGAGCAGTACTTC,CATSRVMNYEQYF,TRBJ2-7,.,.,TRBV15
TGTGCCAGCAGTTCCATTTCCCTTGACAGGGGGCATTCAGCCTACGAGCAGTACTTC,CASSSISLDRGHSAYEQYF,TRBJ2-7,.,TRBD1,TRBV28
TGTGCCAGCAGCCCAAGCGGGAGAGACACAGATACGCAGTATTTT,CASSPSGRDTDTQYF,TRBJ2-3,.,TRBD2,TRBV11-2
TGTGCTACAGAGGACCGTTGGGGGAACACTGAAGCTTTCTTT,CATEDRWGNTEAFF,TRBJ1-1,.,.,TRBV19
TGTGCCAGCACTGGGGCAGGGGCTGGGTACACTGAAGCTTTCTTT,CASTGAGAGYTEAFF,TRBJ1-1,.,.,TRBV5-6
TGTGCCAGTAGTACCCTGACGAGGATGGGTGATCAGCCCCAGCATTTT,CASSTLTRMGDQPQHF,TRBJ1-5,.,.,TRBV19
TGTGCCAGCAGCGTACAACCGGGGGACAGGTCTAACTATGGCTACACCTTC,CASSVQPGDRSNYGYTF,TRBJ1-2,.,TRBD1,TRBV9
TGTGCCAGCAGCTTAGAGGGTAGCGGGAGCTCCTACGAGCAGTACTTC,CASSLEGSGSSYEQYF,TRBJ2-7,.,TRBD2,TRBV7-9
TGTGCCAGCAGCATAAAAGGAAACACCATATATTTT,CASSIKGNTIYF,TRBJ1-3,.,.,TRBV11-3
TGTGCCAGCAGCAGGGGGGGTTACATCTACAATGAGCAGTTCTTC,CASSRGGYIYNEQFF,TRBJ2-1,.,.,TRBV7-6
TGTGCCAGCAGCAAAGGTCCAGCCCTGAGTTATGGCTACACCTTC,CASSKGPALSYGYTF,TRBJ1-2,.,.,TRBV21-1
TGTGCCAGCAGCTTCTCCGGGACCCCGAGTTACGAGCAGTACTTC,CASSFSGTPSYEQYF,TRBJ2-7,.,.,TRBV28
TGCGCCAGCCGACAGGGAGGCACTGAAGCTTTCTTT,CASRQGGTEAFF,TRBJ1-1,.,TRBD1,TRBV5-1
TGTGCCAGCAGTGCCGACGGACTAGCGGGGTTCTACGAGCAGTACTTC,CASSADGLAGFYEQYF,TRBJ2-7,.,TRBD2,TRBV28
TGTGCCAGCAGCGTTGGCGGTAGCTCCTACGAGCAGTACTTC,CASSVGGSSYEQYF,TRBJ2-7,.,.,TRBV9
TGTGCCAGCAGCTTAGAGGGACGGCTACTCATGAACACTGAAGCTTTCTTT,CASSLEGRLLMNTEAFF,TRBJ1-1,.,.,TRBV7-2
TGTGCCAGCAGCTTGGGGCTAGCGGGACTTCATATGGCGCAGTATTTT,CASSLGLAGLHMAQYF,TRBJ2-3,.,TRBD2,TRBV5-6
TGTGCCAGCAGCTTAAAGGCGGAGACGTACCAAGAGACCCAGTACTTC,CASSLKAETYQETQYF,TRBJ2-5,.,.,TRBV5-6
TGTGCCAGCAGCTTGGTCCCTGGCGAGCAGTACTTC,CASSLVPGEQYF,TRBJ2-7,.,.,TRBV5-6
TGTGCCAGCAGGTTCCGGGACTACAACACCGGGGAGCTGTTTTTT,CASRFRDYNTGELFF,TRBJ2-2,.,TRBD2,TRBV7-8
TGTGCCAGCAGCCCACCCGGGACAGGTGGATTCGGCTATGGCTACACCTTC,CASSPPGTGGFGYGYTF,TRBJ1-2,.,TRBD1,TRBV11-3
TGTGCCAGCAGCCGAGGGACAGCGACCCCCTACAATGAGCAGTTCTTC,CASSRGTATPYNEQFF,TRBJ2-1,once,TRBD1,TRBV7-9
TGCGCCAGCAGCCAAACAGGGGTCCACGAGCAGTACTTC,CASSQTGVHEQYF,TRBJ2-7,.,TRBD1,TRBV4-1
TGTGCCAGCAGCGAACCGCAGGGGGCGGGTGGAAACACCATATATTTT,CASSEPQGAGGNTIYF,TRBJ1-3,.,TRBD1,TRBV9
TGTGCCAGTAGTATAGATTTGAGTTACGAGCAGTACTTC,CASSIDLSYEQYF,TRBJ2-7,.,.,TRBV19
TGTGCCATCAGTGGTGGGTACGAGCAGTACTTC,CAISGGYEQYF,TRBJ2-7,.,.,TRBV10-3
TGTGCCAGCAGCTTAGTGGCAGGCCAGGGGTACGAGCAGTACTTC,CASSLVAGQGYEQYF,TRBJ2-7,.,.,TRBV7-6
TGTGCCAGCAGCTTAGAGCTAGGGGAGTCCTACAATGAGCAGTTCTTC,CASSLELGESYNEQFF,TRBJ2-1,.,.,TRBV7-6
TGTGCCAGCAGCTTCCTACAGGAGGGGACTGAAGCTTTCTTT,CASSFLQEGTEAFF,TRBJ1-1,once,.,TRBV7-6
TGCAGCGTTGAGGGGGGGCTAGGGTCTAACGAGCAGTACTTC,CSVEGGLGSNEQYF,TRBJ2-7,.,.,TRBV29-1